These T cell receptor beta chains were read from a single sample in a study of T cells after posttransplantation cyclophosphamide. Assay used: immunoSEQ multiplex PCR; TCRdb lists only in-frame clones, some missing. The repertoire has 10,000 to 12,000 clones, none seen only once; the ten largest take about 14%. This specimen consisted of PBMCs, obtained after allogeneic stem cell transplant with posttransplant cyclophosphamide. The receptors originated from a female patient in her forties or fifties who received an allogeneic stem cell transplant from a related donor, was CMV-positive, and had no GVHD. Some T cells here may be from the graft donor. Both conserved end residues are part of each CDR3. The order of the fields is V gene, D gene, J gene, CDR3 protein. D genes are given only for firm matches.

V gene: TRBV4-2; D gene: TRBD2; J gene: NA; CDR3 protein: CASSQEVAGSYEQYF
V gene: TRBV29-1; D gene: NA; J gene: TRBJ1-1; CDR3 protein: CSVEDTMNTEAFF
V gene: TRBV30; D gene: TRBD1; J gene: TRBJ2-7; CDR3 protein: CAWSASQGAVKYF
V gene: TRBV5-1; D gene: NA; J gene: TRBJ2-5; CDR3 protein: CASSPGTITQETQYF
V gene: TRBV7-3; D gene: TRBD2; J gene: TRBJ2-3; CDR3 protein: CASGGGGRTQYF
V gene: TRBV6-6; D gene: NA; J gene: TRBJ1-2; CDR3 protein: CASERGAGLYGYTF
V gene: TRBV4-1; D gene: NA; J gene: TRBJ1-1; CDR3 protein: CASSLRRLTDTMNTEAFF
V gene: TRBV6-6; D gene: TRBD1; J gene: TRBJ1-1; CDR3 protein: CASSKQGSTEAFF
V gene: TRBV7-2; D gene: NA; J gene: TRBJ1-4; CDR3 protein: CASSFSGANEKLFF
V gene: TRBV15; D gene: TRBD1; J gene: TRBJ2-7; CDR3 protein: CATSTDRAYEQYF
V gene: TRBV19; D gene: TRBD1; J gene: TRBJ2-6; CDR3 protein: CASIPRGQPGANVLTF
V gene: TRBV11-3; D gene: NA; J gene: TRBJ2-5; CDR3 protein: CASSFQGGRQETQYF
V gene: TRBV11-2; D gene: TRBD2; J gene: TRBJ2-1; CDR3 protein: CASSQGPSGILDEQFF
V gene: TRBV6-1; D gene: NA; J gene: TRBJ1-5; CDR3 protein: CATGFIQNQPQHF
V gene: TRBV4-1; D gene: TRBD2; J gene: TRBJ2-3; CDR3 protein: CASSQVASGRATDTQYF
V gene: TRBV6-1; D gene: TRBD2; J gene: TRBJ2-2; CDR3 protein: CASSEAKRVATSGREYGELFF
V gene: TRBV7-3; D gene: TRBD2; J gene: TRBJ2-1; CDR3 protein: CASRLGTSPINEQFF
V gene: TRBV2; D gene: TRBD1; J gene: TRBJ1-1; CDR3 protein: CASSGNRGTEAFF
V gene: TRBV4-1; D gene: TRBD2; J gene: TRBJ2-2; CDR3 protein: CASSPRGAGLTGELFF
V gene: TRBV5-1; D gene: TRBD2; J gene: TRBJ2-5; CDR3 protein: CASKRGQETQYF
V gene: TRBV30; D gene: NA; J gene: TRBJ2-7; CDR3 protein: CAGVRDNSYEQYF
V gene: TRBV6-1; D gene: TRBD1; J gene: TRBJ2-4; CDR3 protein: CASSVGQPTVAKNIQYF
V gene: TRBV27; D gene: TRBD1; J gene: TRBJ2-5; CDR3 protein: CASSFSGGKETQYF
V gene: TRBV4-1; D gene: NA; J gene: TRBJ1-5; CDR3 protein: CASSQGHSSNQPQHF
V gene: TRBV9; D gene: NA; J gene: TRBJ1-1; CDR3 protein: CASSVQGLTEAFF
V gene: TRBV29-1; D gene: NA; J gene: TRBJ1-2; CDR3 protein: CSVGLEDGGYTF
V gene: TRBV30; D gene: TRBD1; J gene: TRBJ1-2; CDR3 protein: CAQQSRTGSGYTF
V gene: TRBV6-1; D gene: NA; J gene: TRBJ1-6; CDR3 protein: CASSEMGRLNSPLHF
V gene: TRBV19; D gene: NA; J gene: TRBJ2-7; CDR3 protein: CASSSRSYEQYF
V gene: TRBV2; D gene: NA; J gene: TRBJ1-6; CDR3 protein: CASLDNYNSPLHF
V gene: TRBV6-6; D gene: TRBD1; J gene: TRBJ1-5; CDR3 protein: CASRGQGDQPQHF
V gene: TRBV2; D gene: NA; J gene: TRBJ2-5; CDR3 protein: CASSGMGATGRSDQETQYF
V gene: TRBV27; D gene: TRBD1; J gene: TRBJ2-3; CDR3 protein: CASSLTGTGGQLSTDTQYF
V gene: TRBV4-1; D gene: TRBD2; J gene: TRBJ2-1; CDR3 protein: CASSQRLAGVEQFF
V gene: TRBV9; D gene: NA; J gene: TRBJ2-1; CDR3 protein: CASSPPSENEQFF
V gene: TRBV9; D gene: NA; J gene: TRBJ2-7; CDR3 protein: CASSVAEGAGEQYF
V gene: TRBV11-2; D gene: NA; J gene: NA; CDR3 protein: CASSSPPWDTSYEQYF
V gene: TRBV11-2; D gene: NA; J gene: TRBJ1-1; CDR3 protein: CASSLANGNTEAFF
V gene: TRBV5-1; D gene: TRBD2; J gene: TRBJ2-7; CDR3 protein: CASRRLAGDYEQYF
V gene: TRBV6-5; D gene: NA; J gene: TRBJ1-3; CDR3 protein: CASSYSGGAGGNTIYF
V gene: TRBV2; D gene: NA; J gene: TRBJ1-6; CDR3 protein: CASSSSVSYNSPLHF
V gene: TRBV7-3; D gene: NA; J gene: TRBJ1-1; CDR3 protein: CASSQGAGLNTEAFF